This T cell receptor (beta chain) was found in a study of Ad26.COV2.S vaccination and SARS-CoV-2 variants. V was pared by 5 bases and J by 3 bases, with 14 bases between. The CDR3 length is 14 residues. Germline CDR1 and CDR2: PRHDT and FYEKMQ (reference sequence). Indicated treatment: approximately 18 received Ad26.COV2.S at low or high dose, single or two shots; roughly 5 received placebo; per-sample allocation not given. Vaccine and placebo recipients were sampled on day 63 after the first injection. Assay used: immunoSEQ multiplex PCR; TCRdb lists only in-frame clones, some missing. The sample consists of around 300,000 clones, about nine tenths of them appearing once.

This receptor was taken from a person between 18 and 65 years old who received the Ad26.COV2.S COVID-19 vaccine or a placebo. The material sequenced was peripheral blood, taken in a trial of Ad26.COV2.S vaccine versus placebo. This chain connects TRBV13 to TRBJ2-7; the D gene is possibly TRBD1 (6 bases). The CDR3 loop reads CASSLGDKNYEQYF. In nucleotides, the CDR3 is TGTGCCAGCAGCCTCGGGGACAAAAACTACGAGCAGTACTTC.